This T cell receptor (beta chain) came from a study of shared clonotypes between healthy human individuals. This CDR3 is built from 13 residues. Germline V CDR1 and CDR2: SGDLS, YYNGEE. V was shortened by 4 bases and J by 0 bases, with 7 bases between the two germline ends. Naive CD8 cells comprised CD45RO-negative, CCR7-positively selected cells, excluding terminally differentiated effector memory CD45RA+ cells. Genomic DNA from each subset was divided evenly over several immunoSEQ plates. Each sorted subset replicate got 200 ng genomic DNA, 30,000 or so genomes. Measured with immunoSEQ multiplex PCR; TCRdb has only the in-frame clones, and not every one. The data contain about 2 million clones, about 95% of them singletons.

This clonotype originated in a man younger than 35 in good health. Material: naive CD8+ T cells sorted from blood. The gene calls are TRBV9 and TRBJ1-2, with unresolved D. The CDR3 nucleotides are TGTGCCAGCAGCCTAGAAGCTAACTATGGCTACACCTTC. It specifies CASSLEANYGYTF.